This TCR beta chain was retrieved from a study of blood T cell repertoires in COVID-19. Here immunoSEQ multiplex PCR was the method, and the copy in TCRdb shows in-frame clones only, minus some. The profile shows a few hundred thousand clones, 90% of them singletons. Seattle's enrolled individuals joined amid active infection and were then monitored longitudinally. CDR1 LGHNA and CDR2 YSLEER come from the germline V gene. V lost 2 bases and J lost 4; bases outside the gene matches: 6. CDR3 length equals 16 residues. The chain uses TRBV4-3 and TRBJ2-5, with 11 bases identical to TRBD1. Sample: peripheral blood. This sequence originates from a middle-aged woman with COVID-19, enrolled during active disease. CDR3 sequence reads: CASSQMGTGGRETQYF. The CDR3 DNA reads TGCGCCAGCAGCCAAATGGGGACAGGGGGGCGAGAGACCCAGTACTTC.